Presented here are 15 T cell receptor beta chains from one specimen sequenced in a study of CD8+ T cells in alopecia areata. Treatment given: oral pan-JAK inhibitor, 5-10 mg twice daily. It was cDNA, reverse transcribed from extracted RNA, that served as the sequencing template. TCRdb's table, derived via immunoSEQ multiplex PCR, lists solely in-frame clones and lacks some. The sample records some 190,000 clones, 60% being singletons. This specimen was CD4+ T cells sorted from blood, taken at week 24, from a patient treated with tofacitinib. Receptor source: a human donor with alopecia areata.

This clone was found once. The chain has TRBV9 and TRBJ1-5, with D possibly TRBD1 on 5 matching bases. Germline lookup yields CDR1 SGDLS and CDR2 YYNGEE. This CDR3 is 15 amino acids long. This CDR3 is CAGEVKRMSNQPQHF. The CDR3 DNA reads TGTGCGGGGGAGGTCAAGAGAATGAGCAATCAGCCCCAGCATTTT.

The chain links TRBV11-2 to TRBJ2-1; 10 bases are a match to TRBD2. The CDR3 is 14 amino acids. V lost 5 bases, J lost 6 bases, and 4 bases stayed unmatched. Germline CDR1 and CDR2: SGHAT and FQNNGV. In DNA, the CDR3 is TGTGCCAGCAGCAAAGCGGGGGGGCCCAATGAGCAGTTCTTC. Translating gives CASSKAGGPNEQFF.

This clone was counted ten times or more. The CDR3 reads CASSDTGNQPQHF. The DNA for the CDR3 is TGTGCCAGCAGTGACACCGGCAATCAGCCCCAGCATTTT. The genes are TRBV7-2 and TRBJ1-5; D unresolved. V was cut by 6 bases and J by 2 bases, with 8 bases left in between. The V gene's germline CDR1 is SGHTA and CDR2 FQGNSA. This CDR3 has 13 residues.

CDR3 amino acids: CASIPYNEQFF. The CDR3 coding sequence is TGTGCCAGCATCCCGTACAATGAGCAGTTCTTC. The chain carries TRBV7-2 and TRBJ2-1; no clear D. The CDR3 is 11 residues long. The ends were cut back, 7 bases at V and 4 bases at J, with 5 bases in the middle. Germline values: CDR1 SGHTA, CDR2 FQGNSA.

The V call is TRBV15, the J call TRBJ2-6; D tentatively reads TRBD1 or TRBD2 (5 bases each). Per the germline V gene, CDR1 is LNHNV and CDR2 is YYDKDF (reference sequence). The CDR3 sequence is 16 residues long. V shed 2 bases and J shed 2 bases, with 10 bases lying between them. The chain's CDR3 is CATSRPLGAGANVLTF. The CDR3 nucleotides read TGTGCCACCAGCAGACCTCTGGGGGCTGGGGCCAACGTCCTGACTTTC.

This clone was seen many times. V and J are TRBV6-4 and TRBJ1-1; D ambiguous. Germline CDR1 and CDR2: MRHNA and SNTAGT. V dropped 0 bases and J dropped 6 bases, with 11 bases sitting between them. This CDR3 is built from 14 residues. CDR3 sequence reads: CASSDSSRASEAFF. The CDR3 nucleotides are TGTGCCAGCAGTGACTCCTCAAGGGCCTCTGAAGCTTTCTTT.

The chain carries TRBV4-3 and TRBJ2-2, with TRBD1 matching over 7 bases. CDR1 is LGHNA, CDR2 YSLEER, per germline. J gave up 6 bases and V 1 base, and 11 bases lay outside the gene matches. CDR3 length equals 17 residues. As DNA, the CDR3 is TGCGCCAGCAGCCAAGGAGGTGTTGGTCAGGGGGCCGGGGAGCTGTTTTTT. This encodes CASSQGGVGQGAGELFF.

This clone occurred a few times. The rearrangement joins TRBV29-1 to TRBJ1-4; D possibly corresponds to TRBD1 (6 bases). Germline CDR1 SQVTM, CDR2 ANQGSEA. The CDR3 contains 13 residues. V lost 5 bases and J 6 bases, leaving 13 bases between the germline ends. The CDR3 DNA sequence: TGCAGCGTTTTACAGGGATCAGATGAAAAACTGTTTTTT. Its protein is CSVLQGSDEKLFF.

V usage is TRBV7-6 and J usage is TRBJ2-7; TRBD1 matches at 10 bases. The CDR3 consists of 15 residues. The V segment lost 1 base and the J segment 3 bases; nucleotides outside the gene matches: 3. CDR1 and CDR2 from the germline V gene are SGHVS and FNYEAQ. CDR3 sequence (DNA): TGTGCCAGCAGCTTAGGGGACAGGGGAAGCTACGAGCAGTACTTC. Its protein product is CASSLGDRGSYEQYF.

The chain combines TRBV10-2 with TRBJ2-3; D is unresolved. From germline, CDR1 is WSHSY and CDR2 SAAADI. Trimming removed 0 bases from V and 1 base from J, with 11 bases in between. This CDR3 region has 16 residues. CDR3 in amino acids: CASSESRRGGTDTQYF. CDR3 nucleotides: TGCGCCAGCAGTGAGTCGAGGCGTGGGGGCACAGATACGCAGTATTTT.

V gene TRBV30 combines with J gene TRBJ1-5; possible D gene TRBD1, 6 bases. From germline, CDR1 is GTSNPN and CDR2 SVGIG (reference sequence). This CDR3 has 15 amino acids. The V end was cut by 4 bases, the J end by 3 bases, with 16 bases between. This CDR3 reads CAWNTGQANNQPQHF. The CDR3 DNA sequence: TGTGCCTGGAACACAGGGCAGGCGAACAATCAGCCCCAGCATTTT.

V is TRBV5-6 and J is TRBJ1-6; D perhaps matches TRBD1 (6 bases). In germline, CDR1 is SGHDT, CDR2 YYEEEE. The CDR3 has 15 residues. Trimming removed 2 bases from V and 9 bases from J, with 15 bases in between. The CDR3 sequence is CASSFRDRGGSPLHF. The CDR3, as DNA: TGTGCCAGCAGCTTTAGGGACCGAGGGGGTTCACCCCTCCACTTT.

About this clone itself: Other DNA sequences from this sample encode an identical CDR3 as well. V usage is TRBV7-2 and J usage is TRBJ2-5, with D perhaps assigned TRBD1 or TRBD2 (6 bases each). The CDR3 consists of 15 residues. V gave up 0 bases and J gave up 5 bases, with 13 bases separating them. Germline V CDR1 and CDR2: SGHTA, FQGNSA. The chain's CDR3 is CASSLAQGGWETQYF. CDR3 DNA: TGTGCCAGCAGCTTAGCACAGGGAGGTTGGGAGACCCAGTACTTC.

This clone showed up just a few times. The chain joins TRBV29-1 to TRBJ1-2; 7 nucleotides line up with TRBD1. The CDR3 totals 13 residues. Trimming took 6 bases from V and 6 from J; bases not matched to a gene: 10. Germline-derived CDR1 and CDR2 are SQVTM and ANQGSEA. The CDR3 nucleotides are TGCAGCGTGATGTTGACAGGGTCGGATGGCTACACCTTC. Its protein product is CSVMLTGSDGYTF.

The J gene is TRBJ2-1, the V gene TRBV29-1, with TRBD1 matching over 9 bases. The CDR3 runs 14 residues. V dropped 3 bases and J dropped 4; count of bases not matched to a gene: 4. CDR1 and CDR2 (germline): SQVTM, ANQGSEA. CDR3 in DNA: TGCAGCGTTGATGGGACAGGGATTTACAATGAGCAGTTCTTC. It specifies CSVDGTGIYNEQFF.